Detailed here is one T cell receptor beta chain. Its antigen remains unidentified. One end of the junction varies from germline; a read error may be responsible. With iRepertoire HTBI primers and Arm-PCR of CDR3 regions, TCR beta libraries were built. TCRdb re-called the multiplex PCR reads through MiXCR, storing one row per CDR3 protein. The sample includes 500,000 or so distinct CDR3 sequences, approximately 15% seen only once; the top ten take around a sixth. The CDR3 consists of 15 residues. CDR1 is SNHLY, CDR2 FYNNEI, per germline. This specimen belongs to a study of regulatory T cells in long-lasting Graves disease. Whole-study results and caveats: Sharing of public clonotypes was greater in persistent patients (about 3,000) than in new patients (almost 1,000).

Stated time point: newly diagnosed GD, antithyroid drugs for less than 3 months. PBMC RNA served as the TCR library source. This sample also appeared in a second study, on T cells in Graves' hyperthyroidism and ophthalmopathy. That work contributes: Each patient was aged 18 to 65 and had newly diagnosed hyperthyroidism of under 2 months' duration. HTBI primers were the set used in a first-round RT-PCR of the TCR CDR3. Blood shared most expanded thyroid clonotypes above 0.001.

The sample here was peripheral blood mononuclear cells (PBMCs), taken at new diagnosis, from a patient treated with antithyroid drugs. This clonotype was sampled from a woman in her fifties or sixties with Graves disease. The genes are TRBV2 and TRBJ2-1; 11 positions match TRBD2. This chain's CDR3 is CACRRLAGLDNEQFF. CDR3 nucleotides: TGTGCCTGCAGGAGACTAGCGGGATTGGACAATGAGCAATTCTTC.